This entry lists 32 T cell receptor beta chains sequenced from one sample in a study of CD8+CD57+ T cells in acquired aplastic anemia. CD8+CD57+ cell expansion, shown by flow cytometry, had occurred in the patients selected for sequencing. TCR beta VDJ and CDR3 profiles were obtained from a genomic DNA template. One entry per CDR3 protein, called by TCRdb with MiXCR from the reads. The repertoire includes about 190,000 distinct CDR3 sequences, around 47% of them detected once, and about 9.5% sits in the top ten. Sequenced input: sorted CD4+, CD8+, or CD8+CD57+ T cells (not recorded which) from PBMCs. Receptors originate from a human donor with aplastic anemia.

This rearrangement joins TRBV29-1 to TRBJ2-5; D may be TRBD2 (6 bases). The germline V gene encodes CDR1 SQVTM and CDR2 ANQGSEA. This CDR3 region has 15 residues. Trimming pared 3 bases from V and 1 base from J, leaving 15 bases between. The CDR3 here is CSVEGVAVIQETQYF. In DNA, the CDR3 is TGCAGCGTTGAGGGGGTAGCGGTTATCCAAGAGACCCAGTACTTC.

A remark on this clonotype: This may be a read error: a much more frequent sequence differs by one nucleotide. Likely a read error: the CDR3 ends without its conserved phenylalanine or tryptophan. This sequence joins TRBV11-2 and TRBJ2-1, with D perhaps TRBD2 (5 bases). This CDR3 has 15 residues. Trimming cost V 3 bases and J 9 bases, with 18 bases left between them. Germline CDR1 reads SGHAT; CDR2 reads FQNNGV. For the CDR3, the DNA is TGTGCCAGCAGCTTCGGGATCCCGCGGCGACTTGAGCAGTTCGTC. Translating gives CASSFGIPRRLEQFV.

This clonotype occurred many times. For the CDR3, the DNA is TGTGCCAGTAGTATCGGGGGCAGGGGGCCGCAAGAGACCCAGTACTTC. This translates into CASSIGGRGPQETQYF. V gene TRBV19 combines with J gene TRBJ2-5; TRBD1 matches at 8 bases. V was pared by 3 bases and J by 2 bases, with 8 bases of the junction left unmatched. The CDR3 consists of 16 residues. Germline CDR1 and CDR2: LNHDA and SQIVND (reference sequence).

This clonotype has a handful of counts. The chain is built from TRBV25-1 and TRBJ2-7; D might be TRBD2 (5 bases). The CDR3 is 15 amino acids. Germline assignment: CDR1 MGHDK and CDR2 SYGVNS. The V gene lost 6 bases and the J gene lost 5 bases, with 20 bases spanning the gap. In DNA, the CDR3 is TGTGCCAGCAGCCCTCTTGGGGAGATTTGGGACGAGCAGTACTTC. Translating gives CASSPLGEIWDEQYF.

As to this clonotype: With a much larger clone just one base away, this may be a read error. The gene calls are TRBV12-3 or TRBV12-4 and TRBJ2-7; 7 nucleotides match TRBD1. V was pared by 8 bases and J by 0 bases, with 7 bases of the junction left unmatched. The CDR3 sequence is 14 residues long. The CDR3 DNA is TGTGCCAGCCCCCAACAGGGGTCCTCCTACGAGCAGTACTTC. Its translation is CASPQQGSSYEQYF.

This chain uses TRBV10-3 with TRBJ1-1; no firm D call. V was shortened by 3 bases and J by 8 bases, with 7 bases between the two germline ends. Germline V gene sequence: CDR1 ENHRY, CDR2 SYGVKD. CDR3 length equals 11 residues. The CDR3 spells CAISEYHEAFF. CDR3 in DNA: TGTGCCATCAGTGAATACCACGAAGCTTTCTTT.

This clonotype was found a few times. The chain joins TRBV27 to TRBJ2-7; TRBD1 matches 7 bases. The length of the CDR3 is 14 residues. Germline V gene lookup returns CDR1 MNHEY and CDR2 SMNVEV (reference sequence). V dropped 8 bases and J dropped 0; count of bases not matched to a gene: 7. The CDR3 loop reads CASGPGQYSYEQYF. Here the CDR3 DNA reads TGTGCCAGCGGCCCGGGACAGTACTCCTACGAGCAGTACTTC.

This clonotype was seen repeatedly, ten times or more. The rearrangement joins TRBV25-1 to TRBJ1-3; D is unresolved. Deletions cut 4 bases from V and 0 bases from J, with 4 bases between. The CDR3 consists of 13 residues. Germline values: CDR1 MGHDK, CDR2 SYGVNS. DNA of the CDR3: TGTGCCAGCAGTGTAAACTCTGGAAACACCATATATTTT. It specifies CASSVNSGNTIYF. Combining the CDR3 with reference TRBV25-1 and TRBJ1-3 gives the whole variable domain EADIYQTPRYLVIGTGKKITLECSQTMGHDKMYWYQQDPGMELHLIHYSYGVNSTEKGDLSSESTVSRIRTEHFPLTLESARPSHTSQYLCASSVNSGNTIYFGEGSWLTVV.

This clonotype was detected only a few times. The chain is built from TRBV15 and TRBJ2-5, with a possible D match to TRBD2 (5 bases). Trimming took off 0 bases at V and 7 bases at J, with 6 bases between the two ends. The CDR3 loop spans 12 amino acids. Germline assignment: CDR1 LNHNV and CDR2 YYDKDF (reference sequence). The CDR3 sequence: CATSRDGRTQYF. Written as DNA, the CDR3 is TGTGCCACCAGCAGAGATGGGAGGACCCAGTACTTC.

Points on this clonotype: A much larger clone differs from this one at a single base, so this may be a read error. The rearrangement uses TRBV6-5 and TRBJ1-5; D is possibly TRBD1 (5 bases). This CDR3 spans 14 amino acids. From germline, CDR1 is MNHEY and CDR2 SVGAGI. The V gene lost 2 bases and the J gene lost 5 bases, with 10 bases spanning the gap. The CDR3 here is CASSYTGRDQPQHF. The CDR3, as DNA: TGTGCCAGCAGTTACACGGGCAGGGATCAGCCCCAGCATTTT.

Turning to this clonotype: One end of the junction fails to match germline, which may point to a read error. The chain joins TRBV15 to TRBJ2-7; 11 bases align to TRBD2. This CDR3 region has 17 residues. Germline assignment: CDR1 LNHNV and CDR2 YYDKDF (reference sequence). CDR3 residues: CATSRDFSGRVGYGQYF. The CDR3 DNA follows: TGTGCCACCAGCAGAGATTTTAGCGGGAGGGTGGGCTACGGGCAGTACTTC.

This clonotype has more than one count but fewer than ten. The genes are TRBV19 and TRBJ1-5, with D hard to call. The ends were cut back, 3 bases at V and 0 bases at J, with 9 bases in the middle. The germline gives CDR1 LNHDA, CDR2 SQIVND (reference sequence). The CDR3 spans 15 residues. The CDR3 nucleotides are TGTGCCAGTAGTATTTGGGGAGGTAGCAATCAGCCCCAGCATTTT. Translating it yields CASSIWGGSNQPQHF.

The table lists this clonotype with many counts. The chain combines TRBV13 with TRBJ1-1, with TRBD1 identical over 9 bases. J lost 0 bases, V lost 5 bases, and 7 bases had no gene match. Germline-derived CDR1 and CDR2 are PRHDT and FYEKMQ (reference sequence). The length of the CDR3 is 16 residues. CDR3: CASSRRTGAMNTEAFF. For the CDR3, the DNA is TGTGCCAGCAGCCGACGGACAGGGGCTATGAACACTGAAGCTTTCTTT.

The chain joins TRBV24-1 to TRBJ2-5, with 14 bases that match TRBD2. V was pared by 5 bases and J by 11 bases, with 21 bases of the junction left unmatched. The CDR3 consists of 19 residues. Germline CDR1 KGHDR, CDR2 SFDVKD. As DNA, the CDR3 is TGTGCCACCAGTGCTTCCGGGACTAGCGGGAGTACCCCCTACAATGAGCAGTACTTC. Translating it yields CATSASGTSGSTPYNEQYF.

A note on this clonotype: One end of the junction fails to match germline, which may point to a read error. The chain is built from TRBV4-3 and TRBJ1-2, with D possibly matching TRBD1 (5 bases). This CDR3 spans 13 amino acids. In germline, CDR1 is LGHNA, CDR2 YSLEER. CDR3 DNA: TGCGCCAGCAGCAGTGTCGGGGGTGGAGGCTACGCCTTC. Residues: CASSSVGGGGYAF.

This clonotype was picked up many times. The gene calls are TRBV20-1 and TRBJ1-2; D remains ambiguous. The CDR3 extends over 13 amino acids. Deletions cut 1 base from V and 0 bases from J, with 6 bases between. The V gene's germline CDR1 is DFQATT and CDR2 SNEGSKA (reference sequence). This chain's CDR3 is CSARAEANYGYTF. CDR3 nucleotide sequence: TGCAGTGCTAGAGCTGAAGCTAACTATGGCTACACCTTC.

J is TRBJ2-4 and V is TRBV19; the D gene is possibly TRBD1 (6 bases). The V gene's germline CDR1 is LNHDA and CDR2 SQIVND (reference sequence). The CDR3 loop spans 14 amino acids. The ends were cut back, 9 bases at V and 3 bases at J, with 15 bases in the middle. The CDR3 loop reads CASTPTTGKNIQYF. The CDR3 DNA follows: TGTGCCAGCACTCCAACGACAGGCAAAAACATTCAGTACTTC.

This clonotype was detected ten times or more. The genes are TRBV7-9 and TRBJ1-5; D may be TRBD1 (6 bases). V lost 5 bases to trimming and J lost 3 bases, with 17 bases between them. Germline CDR1 SEHNR, CDR2 FQNEAQ (reference sequence). There are 16 residues in the CDR3. The CDR3 reads CASSPAGQSPNQPQHF. The CDR3 DNA follows: TGTGCCAGCAGCCCGGCCGGACAGTCACCCAATCAGCCCCAGCATTTT.

CDR3 DNA: TGTGCCAGCAGCATCGGACAGGGGGAAAGCTCACCCCTCCACTTT. Protein sequence: CASSIGQGESSPLHF. V gene TRBV19 combines with J gene TRBJ1-6; 10 bases map to TRBD1. Germline CDR1 LNHDA, CDR2 SQIVND (reference sequence). The CDR3 loop spans 15 amino acids. V lost 9 bases to trimming and J lost 10 bases; unmatched junction nucleotides: 12.

This clonotype was observed a few times. The rearrangement uses TRBV6-5 and TRBJ1-5, with D tentatively TRBD1 (5 bases). V was clipped by 4 bases and J by 7 bases, with 11 bases between them. In germline, CDR1 is MNHEY, CDR2 SVGAGI. The CDR3 runs to 13 residues. The CDR3 region has the DNA TGTGCCAGCAGTTGGGACCGCAGACAGCCCCAGCATTTT. Translation: CASSWDRRQPQHF.

V gene TRBV10-3 combines with J gene TRBJ1-2, with 7 bases that match TRBD1. J gave up 4 bases and V 3 bases, and 5 bases lay outside the gene matches. The germline gives CDR1 ENHRY, CDR2 SYGVKD. This CDR3 is built from 14 residues. The CDR3 region is CAISDTRDSYGYTF. The CDR3 nucleotides are TGTGCCATCAGTGACACCCGGGACAGCTATGGCTACACCTTC.

CDR3 amino acids: CASRLAGVTDTQYF. In nucleotides, the CDR3 is TGTGCCAGCCGGCTAGCGGGAGTTACAGATACGCAGTATTTT. The rearrangement joins TRBV10-3 to TRBJ2-3; TRBD2 aligns across 10 bases. The germline V gene encodes CDR1 ENHRY and CDR2 SYGVKD. There are 14 residues in the CDR3. V was pared by 10 bases and J by 3 bases, with 7 bases of the junction left unmatched.

The gene calls are TRBV19 and TRBJ2-2; D not certain. This CDR3 region has 15 residues. CDR1 LNHDA and CDR2 SQIVND come from the germline V gene (reference sequence). The V end was cut by 2 bases, the J end by 4 bases, with 11 bases between. The CDR3 loop is CASSIIRVTTGELFF. CDR3 nucleotides: TGTGCCAGTAGTATAATACGCGTAACCACCGGGGAGCTGTTTTTT.

This chain's CDR3 is CASSGLSRREQYF. CDR3 DNA: TGCGCCAGCAGTGGACTCTCCCGCAGGGAGCAGTACTTC. The rearrangement links TRBV10-1 to TRBJ2-7; no definite D call. V was cut by 4 bases and J by 7 bases, with 14 bases left in between. The CDR3 is 13 residues long. Germline CDR1 is WNHNN and CDR2 is SYGVQD (reference sequence).

The V call is TRBV20-1, the J call TRBJ2-5, with 10 positions matching TRBD2. The CDR3 is made up of 15 amino acids. The germline V gene has CDR1 DFQATT and CDR2 SNEGSKA (reference sequence). CDR3 sequence: CRGHERGGPQETQYF. The CDR3 DNA reads as TGCAGGGGCCACGAGCGGGGGGGCCCTCAAGAGACCCAGTACTTC.

The table lists this clonotype with many counts. The chain employs TRBV25-1 and TRBJ1-4; D is possibly TRBD1 (5 bases). The CDR3 extends over 14 amino acids. In germline, CDR1 is MGHDK, CDR2 SYGVNS. Trimming cost V 7 bases and J 5 bases, with 14 bases left between them. For the CDR3, the DNA is TGTGCCAGCACCAGGGACCAGATAAATGAAAAACTGTTTTTT. It specifies CASTRDQINEKLFF.

The rearrangement joins TRBV11-1 to TRBJ2-3; D uncertain. The CDR3 length is 14 residues. Germline loops: CDR1 SGHAT, CDR2 FQDESV (reference sequence). The ends were cut back, 6 bases at V and 4 bases at J, with 14 bases in the middle. The CDR3: CASRTPLHPDTQYF. Here the CDR3 DNA reads TGTGCCAGCAGGACTCCTCTTCATCCAGATACGCAGTATTTT.

The chain has TRBV19 and TRBJ1-2; no clear D gene. The CDR3 spans 11 residues. V lost 7 bases and J 7 bases, leaving 10 bases between the germline ends. CDR1 and CDR2 (germline): LNHDA, SQIVND (reference sequence). DNA for the CDR3: TGTGCCAGTATCGGCAGACGTGGCTACACCTTC. As protein: CASIGRRGYTF.

The chain recombines TRBV7-9 with TRBJ1-2, with D uncertain. Germline V gene data show CDR1 as SEHNR and CDR2 as FQNEAQ (reference sequence). The V and J ends lost 3 bases and 4 bases respectively, with 9 bases between them. This CDR3 region has 13 residues. CDR3 sequence reads: CASSLDDLYGYTF. DNA of the CDR3: TGTGCCAGCAGCTTGGACGACCTCTATGGCTACACCTTC.

In its sample, this clonotype was seen many times. This chain connects TRBV6-5 to TRBJ2-7; D is possibly TRBD1 (5 bases). The V gene lost 5 bases and the J gene lost 6 bases, with 14 bases spanning the gap. CDR1 is MNHEY and CDR2 is SVGAGI in the germline V gene. The CDR3 has 13 amino acids. The CDR3 spells CASSDSDSSEQYF. The CDR3 DNA follows: TGTGCCAGCAGTGACAGTGACAGTTCCGAGCAGTACTTC.

This clonotype was recorded many times. This chain links TRBV5-4 with TRBJ1-1, with D uncertain. V lost 4 bases and J lost 2, with 9 bases in between. The CDR3 has 13 residues. Germline lookup yields CDR1 SGHNT and CDR2 YYREEE (reference sequence). The chain's CDR3 is CASSPGLNTEAFF. The CDR3 DNA is TGTGCCAGCAGCCCGGGATTAAACACTGAAGCTTTCTTT.

This chain links TRBV30 with TRBJ2-1; 9 bases map to TRBD2. Germline trimming cut 6 bases from V and 9 bases from J; bases unmatched to any gene: 9. This CDR3 spans 13 amino acids. Germline V gene data show CDR1 as GTSNPN and CDR2 as SVGIG (reference sequence). The CDR3: CACSGSGLREQFF. In DNA, the CDR3 is TGTGCCTGTAGCGGGAGTGGTTTGCGTGAGCAGTTCTTC.